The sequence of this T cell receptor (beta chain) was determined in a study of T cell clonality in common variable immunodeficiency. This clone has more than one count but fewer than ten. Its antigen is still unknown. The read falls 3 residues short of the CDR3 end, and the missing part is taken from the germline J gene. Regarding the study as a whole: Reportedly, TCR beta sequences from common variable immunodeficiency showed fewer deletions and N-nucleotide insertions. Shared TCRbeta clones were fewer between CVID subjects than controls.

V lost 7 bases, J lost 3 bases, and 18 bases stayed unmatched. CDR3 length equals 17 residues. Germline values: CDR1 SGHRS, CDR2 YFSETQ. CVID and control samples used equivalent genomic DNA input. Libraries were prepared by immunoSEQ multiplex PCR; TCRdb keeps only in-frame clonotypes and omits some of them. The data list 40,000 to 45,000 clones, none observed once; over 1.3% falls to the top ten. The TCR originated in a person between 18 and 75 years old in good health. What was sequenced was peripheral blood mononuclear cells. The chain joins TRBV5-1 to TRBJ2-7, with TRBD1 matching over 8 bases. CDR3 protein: CASGTTGARLHGYEQYF. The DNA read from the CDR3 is TGCGCCAGCGGCACGACAGGGGCCAGACTTCACGGCTACGAG.